This passage covers 29 T cell receptor beta chains from one sample sequenced in a study of T cell repertoires in cytomegalovirus infection. TCRdb redid the calling of the reads with MiXCR, one entry per CDR3 protein. The profile shows more than 250,000 distinct CDR3 sequences, 20% to 30% of them singletons. These receptors have no identified antigens. The source was cultured PBMCs, collected from culture after CMV antigen stimulation. These receptors came from a human donor in good health (CMV status not recorded). Some clones in this sample may be carry-over from other donors' samples.

This clonotype was counted ten times or more. The genes are TRBV12-3 or TRBV12-4 and TRBJ2-7; D gene unclear. This CDR3 region has 13 residues. The V end was cut by 3 bases, the J end by 3 bases, with 9 bases between. The CDR3 spells CASSLVQNYEQYV. For the CDR3, the DNA is TGTGCCAGCAGTTTGGTACAGAACTACGAGCAGTACGTC.

The table lists this clonotype with a few counts. The chain has TRBV28 and TRBJ2-1; D ambiguous. V was pared by 6 bases and J by 6 bases, with 18 bases between. CDR3 size: 15 residues. Germline values: CDR1 MDHEN, CDR2 SYDVKM. This CDR3 reads CASSSGPPKSNEQFF. DNA of the CDR3: TGTGCCAGCAGCTCCGGGCCCCCGAAGAGCAATGAGCAGTTCTTC.

V usage is TRBV12-3 or TRBV12-4 and J usage is TRBJ2-1; TRBD2 agrees at 15 bases. This CDR3 has 18 residues. The V and J ends lost 4 bases and 2 bases, in that order; junction bases with no gene match: 6. In nucleotides, the CDR3 is TGTGCCAGCAGTTCTACGGGACTAGCGGGAGGAACCTACAATGAGCAGTTCTTC. Amino acid sequence: CASSSTGLAGGTYNEQFF.

V gene TRBV4-1 combines with J gene TRBJ1-1; perhaps TRBD1 as D (6 bases). The CDR3 runs to 21 residues. V lost 0 bases and J 0 bases, leaving 26 bases between the germline ends. Germline V gene sequence: CDR1 MGHRA, CDR2 YSYEKL. CDR3 DNA: TGCGCCAGCAGCCAAGATCGTAGGAAAGTAAGAGGGGGTTCCCTGAACACTGAAGCTTTCTTT. Its protein product is CASSQDRRKVRGGSLNTEAFF.

This clonotype turned up a few times. The chain recombines TRBV7-6 with TRBJ2-5; D perhaps matches TRBD1 (6 bases). There are 13 residues in the CDR3. Germline CDR1 SGHVS, CDR2 FNYEAQ. With 7 bases removed from V and 11 bases from J, the gap between germline ends came to 20 bases. As DNA, the CDR3 is TGTGCCAGCAAGGGAAGGGGGACGGGGCAACAGTACTTC. It translates to CASKGRGTGQQYF.

A few counts support this clonotype. The CDR3 end shows no conserved phenylalanine or tryptophan, and so a read error is likely. The DNA is omitted, as the CDR3 cannot be located on it reliably, and the CDR3 follows TCRdb's listing. The chain carries TRBV4-1 and TRBJ2-1; the D call TRBD1 from the table was never checked on the DNA. The CDR3 region is 17 residues in length, termini included. Germline CDR1 is MGHRA and CDR2 is YSYEKL. This chain's CDR3 is CASSQVTRDRGRRVLSL.

This rearrangement joins TRBV6-5 to TRBJ2-5; 9 bases are a match to TRBD1. The CDR3 is 11 amino acids. With V trimmed by 8 bases and J by 5 bases, 0 bases remained unmatched. Germline V gene sequence: CDR1 MNHEY, CDR2 SVGAGI. Here the CDR3 reads CASGTGETQYF. The CDR3 bases are TGTGCCAGCGGGACAGGGGAGACCCAGTACTTC.

In this sample, this clonotype turned up once. This chain joins TRBV7-9 and TRBJ2-5, with unresolved D. The CDR3 is 17 amino acids. The germline gives CDR1 SEHNR, CDR2 FQNEAQ (reference sequence). V was clipped by 0 bases and J by 4 bases, with 18 bases between them. Here the CDR3 DNA reads TGTGCCAGCAGCTTAGCCAAGGCAGCCGCAAACCGAGAGACCCAGTACTTC. Translated, it gives CASSLAKAAANRETQYF.

This chain links TRBV7-9 with TRBJ2-3; D could derive from TRBD1 or TRBD2 (5 bases each). The germline gives CDR1 SEHNR, CDR2 FQNEAQ (reference sequence). The CDR3 contains 17 residues. V lost 5 bases, J lost 2 bases, and 20 bases lay in between. CDR3 residues: CASSPPFLGRNTDTQYF. In nucleotides, the CDR3 is TGTGCCAGCAGCCCCCCTTTCCTGGGACGGAACACAGATACGCAGTATTTT.

The chain carries TRBV6-2 or TRBV6-3 and TRBJ2-7; no firm D call. Trimming took 0 bases from V and 6 from J, leaving 9 bases between them. The CDR3 consists of 13 residues. Germline loops: CDR1 MNHEY, CDR2 SVGEGT. The CDR3 DNA follows: TGTGCCAGCAGTTACTCGATTCTAGTCGAGCAGTACTTC. Translated, it gives CASSYSILVEQYF.

This clonotype has a handful of counts. V gene TRBV6-2 or TRBV6-3 combines with J gene TRBJ1-5; D is unclear. Germline CDR1 and CDR2: MNHEY and SVGEGT. The CDR3 spans 13 residues. V dropped 2 bases and J dropped 7 bases, with 9 bases sitting between them. Written as DNA, the CDR3 is TGTGCCAGCAGTTACCCCCCTCACCAGCCCCAGCATTTT. Its translation: CASSYPPHQPQHF.

The rearrangement links TRBV29-1 to TRBJ1-1; weak D call: TRBD1 (6 bases). The CDR3 loop spans 15 amino acids. The V and J ends lost 4 bases and 1 base respectively, with 16 bases between them. Germline CDR1 reads SQVTM; CDR2 reads ANQGSEA. CDR3 residues: CSVALRTDPNTEAFF. The CDR3 nucleotides are TGCAGCGTTGCCCTCCGGACAGATCCGAACACTGAAGCTTTCTTT.

The chain couples TRBV6-2 or TRBV6-3 to TRBJ2-1; tentatively, D is TRBD2 (6 bases). V lost 6 bases to trimming and J lost 5 bases, with 14 bases between them. Germline assignment: CDR1 MNHEY and CDR2 SVGEGT. The CDR3 covers 14 residues. CDR3 residues: CASRGTLKHNEQFF. The CDR3, as DNA: TGTGCCAGCAGGGGGACTCTGAAACACAATGAGCAGTTCTTC.

In nucleotides, the CDR3 is TGTGCCAGCAGTGTTGACAGGGGAGTGAACACTGAAGCTTTCTTT. Translation: CASSVDRGVNTEAFF. The chain links TRBV6-5 to TRBJ1-1; the match to TRBD1 covers 8 bases. With V trimmed by 5 bases and J by 0 bases, 5 bases remained unmatched. The germline gives CDR1 MNHEY, CDR2 SVGAGI. The CDR3 consists of 15 residues.

This rearrangement joins TRBV6-2 or TRBV6-3 to TRBJ2-7, with 9 bases that match TRBD2. The length of the CDR3 is 15 residues. Per the germline V gene, CDR1 is MNHEY and CDR2 is SVGEGT. Trimming at V came to 3 bases and at J to 4 bases, leaving 7 bases not matched to a gene. The CDR3 DNA follows: TGTGCCAGCAGTTATGGGCTAGCGGGACTATACGAGCAGTACTTC. Its protein product is CASSYGLAGLYEQYF.

This clonotype turned up a few times. The V call is TRBV7-9, the J call TRBJ2-7, with 9 nucleotides matching TRBD2. The CDR3 sequence is 15 residues long. With V trimmed by 5 bases and J by 2 bases, 7 bases remained unmatched. From germline, CDR1 is SEHNR and CDR2 FQNEAQ (reference sequence). CDR3 sequence (DNA): TGTGCCAGCAGCCCGAGGACTAGCGTTCCCTACGAGCAGTACTTC. Translated, it gives CASSPRTSVPYEQYF.

The chain uses TRBV14 and TRBJ2-1; D gene uncertain. In germline, CDR1 is SGHDN, CDR2 FVKESK. Trimming removed 1 base at V and 8 bases at J, with 12 bases between. The CDR3 extends over 14 amino acids. The CDR3 is CASSQVFFGYEQFF. The CDR3 coding sequence is TGTGCCAGCAGCCAAGTATTTTTCGGTTATGAGCAGTTCTTC.

This chain links TRBV12-3 or TRBV12-4 with TRBJ1-2; 12 bases map to TRBD1. V lost 3 bases, J lost 7 bases, and 6 bases stayed unmatched. The CDR3 runs 15 residues. In DNA form, the CDR3 reads TGTGCCAGCAGTTTCCCGGGACAGGGGGCGCTTGGCTACACCTTC. Protein: CASSFPGQGALGYTF.

This rearrangement joins TRBV7-8 to TRBJ1-1; TRBD1 matches 8 bases. Trimming removed 4 bases from V and 7 bases from J; junction bases left unmatched: 8. Germline V CDR1 and CDR2: SGHVS, FQNEAQ. The CDR3 is 14 amino acids. The chain's CDR3 is CASSSRTGLNEAFF. CDR3 nucleotides: TGTGCCAGCAGCTCCCGGACAGGGTTGAATGAAGCTTTCTTT.

This chain links TRBV7-9 with TRBJ2-1, with 9 nucleotides matching TRBD2. CDR1 is SEHNR and CDR2 is FQNEAQ in the germline V gene (reference sequence). Losses at the gene ends were 1 base for V and 8 bases for J; bases not matched to a gene: 6. There are 15 residues in the CDR3. As DNA, the CDR3 is TGTGCCAGCAGCTTAGGGGCGGGAGGGCCCCATGAGCAGTTCTTC. Translating it yields CASSLGAGGPHEQFF.

There are a few counts of this clonotype. The chain couples TRBV20-1 to TRBJ2-3, with 7 bases lining up with TRBD2. Germline V gene lookup returns CDR1 DFQATT and CDR2 SNEGSKA (reference sequence). Trimming at V came to 3 bases and at J to 5 bases, leaving 14 bases not matched to a gene. The length of the CDR3 is 16 residues. In DNA form, the CDR3 reads TGCAGTGCTAGTTCTATCCCCACGGGAGGAGGAGATACGCAGTATTTT. This sequence encodes CSASSIPTGGGDTQYF.

There are many counts of this clonotype. The chain recombines TRBV7-2 with TRBJ2-3, with TRBD2 identical over 7 bases. The CDR3 is 18 amino acids. Germline V gene data show CDR1 as SGHTA and CDR2 as FQGNSA. Trimming took 1 base from V and 3 from J; bases not matched to a gene: 13. Here the CDR3 reads CASSLGASGTWATDTQYF. The CDR3 nucleotides read TGTGCCAGCAGCTTAGGGGCTAGCGGTACCTGGGCTACAGATACGCAGTATTTT. Using reference TRBV7-2 and TRBJ2-3 for the parts outside the CDR3, the full variable domain is GAGVSQSPSNKVTEKGKDVELRCDPISGHTALYWYRQSLGQGLEFLIYFQGNSAPDKSGLPSDRFSAERTGGSVSTLTIQRTQQEDSAVYLCASSLGASGTWATDTQYFGPGTRLTVL.

This chain joins TRBV7-8 and TRBJ1-1; the D gene is possibly TRBD1 (5 bases). V lost 7 bases and J 5 bases, leaving 17 bases between the germline ends. This CDR3 has 14 residues. CDR1 and CDR2 from the germline V gene are SGHVS and FQNEAQ. CDR3 in DNA: TGTGCCAGCATTCCCGGGGGTTCGGGGACTGAAGCTTTCTTT. Translating it yields CASIPGGSGTEAFF. Filled out from reference TRBV7-8 and TRBJ1-1, the complete variable domain reads GAGVSQSPRYKVAKRGQDVALRCDPISGHVSLFWYQQALGQGPEFLTYFQNEAQLDKSGLPSDRFFAERPEGSVSTLKIQRTQQEDSAVYLCASIPGGSGTEAFFGQGTRLTVV.

A word on this clonotype: This may stem from a read error, because a much larger clone lies one nucleotide away. This chain connects TRBV7-2 to TRBJ2-1; no firm D call. CDR3 length: 15 residues. Germline lookup yields CDR1 SGHTA and CDR2 FQGNSA. CDR3 amino acids: CASSFQRNSYNEHFF. The DNA of the CDR3 is TGTGCCAGCAGCTTCCAGCGTAACTCCTACAATGAGCATTTCTTC.

This clonotype was detected ten times or more. This chain joins TRBV7-9 and TRBJ1-2; D gene ambiguous. V lost 3 bases and J lost 6, with 17 bases in between. The CDR3 spans 15 residues. Per germline, CDR1 SEHNR and CDR2 FQNEAQ (reference sequence). The CDR3: CASSFLSAPGNGYTF. DNA of the CDR3: TGTGCCAGCAGCTTCTTATCCGCGCCCGGGAATGGCTACACCTTC.

The J gene is TRBJ2-7, the V gene TRBV29-1; D perhaps matches TRBD2 (6 bases). Deletions cut 5 bases from V and 2 bases from J, with 13 bases between. The CDR3 runs to 13 residues. CDR1 is SQVTM and CDR2 is ANQGSEA in the germline V gene. CDR3 sequence: CSVRQGLTYEQYF. The DNA for the CDR3 is TGCAGCGTTCGCCAGGGACTTACCTACGAGCAGTACTTC.

The chain recombines TRBV30 with TRBJ2-1; the match to TRBD2 covers 12 bases. J was trimmed by 2 bases and V by 2 bases; bases with no gene match: 4. This CDR3 region has 16 residues. CDR1 GTSNPN and CDR2 SVGIG come from the germline V gene (reference sequence). The CDR3 region is CAWSFRTSGTYNEQFF. As DNA, the CDR3 is TGTGCCTGGAGTTTTAGGACTAGCGGGACCTACAATGAGCAGTTCTTC.

The J gene is TRBJ2-2, the V gene TRBV11-2, with a possible D match to TRBD1 (5 bases). Germline V gives CDR1 SGHAT, CDR2 FQNNGV. Deletions cut 1 base from V and 4 bases from J, with 7 bases between. The CDR3 totals 14 residues. Written as DNA, the CDR3 is TGTGCCAGCAGCTTAGTAGGGGTCACCGGGGAGCTGTTTTTT. Its protein is CASSLVGVTGELFF.

The V and J genes are TRBV6-1 and TRBJ2-1; 10 bases are shared with TRBD2. The CDR3 spans 18 residues. After removal of 5 bases from V and 1 base from J, the junction contained 11 bases not matched to a gene. CDR1 and CDR2 from the germline V gene are MNHNS and SASEGT. In DNA form, the CDR3 reads TGTGCCAGCAGTTCACTGGTAGCGGGAGGTGTTTCCTACAATGAGCAGTTCTTC. Its protein product is CASSSLVAGGVSYNEQFF.